The 6 T cell receptor beta chains below were found in one sample sequenced in a study of shared clonotypes between healthy human individuals. The method was immunoSEQ multiplex PCR; TCRdb's version includes in-frame clones alone and lacks a portion of them. The profile shows fewer than 650,000 clones, over 65% of them singletons. Sequenced: PBMCs. Receptors were obtained from a woman aged 40 to 50 in good health. Some clones in this sample may be carry-over from other donors' samples.

This rearrangement joins TRBV30 to TRBJ2-1; 11 bases agree with TRBD2. V lost 4 bases and J lost 6; bases outside the gene matches: 8. In germline, CDR1 is GTSNPN, CDR2 SVGIG (reference sequence). This CDR3 spans 15 amino acids. CDR3: CAWTRGTSGSNEQFF. CDR3 DNA: TGTGCCTGGACCCGAGGGACTAGCGGATCCAATGAGCAGTTCTTC.

With regard to this clone: Other nucleotide sequences in the sample specify the same CDR3. The V call is TRBV19, the J call TRBJ2-7, with TRBD2 matching 9 bases. V was pared by 1 base and J by 2 bases, with 3 bases of the junction left unmatched. Germline-derived CDR1 and CDR2 are LNHDA and SQIVND (reference sequence). The CDR3 is 15 amino acids. In nucleotides, the CDR3 is TGTGCCAGTAGTATAGGGCTAGCGGGAACCTACGAGCAGTACTTC. Translated, it gives CASSIGLAGTYEQYF. Filled out from reference TRBV19 and TRBJ2-7, the complete variable domain reads DGGITQSPKYLFRKEGQNVTLSCEQNLNHDAMYWYRQDPGQGLRLIYYSQIVNDFQKGDIAEGYSVSREKKESFPLTVTSAQKNPTAFYLCASSIGLAGTYEQYFGPGTRLTVT.

Remarks on this clone: The identical CDR3 is also encoded by other nucleotide sequences in the sample. The rearrangement joins TRBV2 to TRBJ2-1; no clear D gene. The ends were cut back, 6 bases at V and 4 bases at J, with 4 bases in the middle. Per the germline V gene, CDR1 is SNHLY and CDR2 is FYNNEI. The CDR3 is 11 amino acids. The CDR3 bases are TGTGCCAGCAGCACATACAATGAGCAGTTCTTC. It is translated as CASSTYNEQFF. The full variable domain, completed using reference TRBV2 and TRBJ2-1, is EPEVTQTPSHQVTQMGQEVILRCVPISNHLYFYWYRQILGQKVEFLVSFYNNEISEKSEIFDDQFSVERPDGSNFTLKIRSTKLEDSAMYFCASSTYNEQFFGPGTRLTVL.

This chain uses TRBV19 with TRBJ2-7; 11 nucleotides agree with TRBD2. There are 18 residues in the CDR3. The germline gives CDR1 LNHDA, CDR2 SQIVND (reference sequence). V trimming: 4 bases; J trimming: 2 bases; junction bases outside the gene matches: 13. The CDR3 loop is CASSTRSLLAGATYEQYF. CDR3 nucleotide sequence: TGTGCCAGTAGTACCCGATCGTTACTAGCGGGAGCCACCTACGAGCAGTACTTC. The variable domain in full, completed from reference TRBV19 and TRBJ2-7, reads DGGITQSPKYLFRKEGQNVTLSCEQNLNHDAMYWYRQDPGQGLRLIYYSQIVNDFQKGDIAEGYSVSREKKESFPLTVTSAQKNPTAFYLCASSTRSLLAGATYEQYFGPGTRLTVT.

Of note for this clone: This sequence is one base from a far larger clone and is likely a read error. This chain links TRBV28 with TRBJ1-5; unclear D gene. The CDR3 spans 14 residues. The ends were cut back, 4 bases at V and 2 bases at J, with 9 bases in the middle. The germline gives CDR1 MDHEN, CDR2 SYDVKM. The DNA for the CDR3 is TGTGCCAGCAGTTCCCGTTATGGCAATCAGCCCCAGCATTTT. Encoded protein: CASSSRYGNQPQHF.

On this clone itself: In the same sample, other DNA sequences code for this CDR3. This sequence joins TRBV7-3 and TRBJ2-2; 8 nucleotides agree with TRBD1. With 5 bases clipped from V and 3 bases from J, the junction kept 2 bases outside the gene matches. This CDR3 comprises 14 residues. In germline, CDR1 is SGHTA, CDR2 FQGTGA. CDR3 amino acids: CASSRDRYTGELFF. In nucleotides, the CDR3 is TGTGCCAGCAGCCGGGACAGGTACACCGGGGAGCTGTTTTTT.